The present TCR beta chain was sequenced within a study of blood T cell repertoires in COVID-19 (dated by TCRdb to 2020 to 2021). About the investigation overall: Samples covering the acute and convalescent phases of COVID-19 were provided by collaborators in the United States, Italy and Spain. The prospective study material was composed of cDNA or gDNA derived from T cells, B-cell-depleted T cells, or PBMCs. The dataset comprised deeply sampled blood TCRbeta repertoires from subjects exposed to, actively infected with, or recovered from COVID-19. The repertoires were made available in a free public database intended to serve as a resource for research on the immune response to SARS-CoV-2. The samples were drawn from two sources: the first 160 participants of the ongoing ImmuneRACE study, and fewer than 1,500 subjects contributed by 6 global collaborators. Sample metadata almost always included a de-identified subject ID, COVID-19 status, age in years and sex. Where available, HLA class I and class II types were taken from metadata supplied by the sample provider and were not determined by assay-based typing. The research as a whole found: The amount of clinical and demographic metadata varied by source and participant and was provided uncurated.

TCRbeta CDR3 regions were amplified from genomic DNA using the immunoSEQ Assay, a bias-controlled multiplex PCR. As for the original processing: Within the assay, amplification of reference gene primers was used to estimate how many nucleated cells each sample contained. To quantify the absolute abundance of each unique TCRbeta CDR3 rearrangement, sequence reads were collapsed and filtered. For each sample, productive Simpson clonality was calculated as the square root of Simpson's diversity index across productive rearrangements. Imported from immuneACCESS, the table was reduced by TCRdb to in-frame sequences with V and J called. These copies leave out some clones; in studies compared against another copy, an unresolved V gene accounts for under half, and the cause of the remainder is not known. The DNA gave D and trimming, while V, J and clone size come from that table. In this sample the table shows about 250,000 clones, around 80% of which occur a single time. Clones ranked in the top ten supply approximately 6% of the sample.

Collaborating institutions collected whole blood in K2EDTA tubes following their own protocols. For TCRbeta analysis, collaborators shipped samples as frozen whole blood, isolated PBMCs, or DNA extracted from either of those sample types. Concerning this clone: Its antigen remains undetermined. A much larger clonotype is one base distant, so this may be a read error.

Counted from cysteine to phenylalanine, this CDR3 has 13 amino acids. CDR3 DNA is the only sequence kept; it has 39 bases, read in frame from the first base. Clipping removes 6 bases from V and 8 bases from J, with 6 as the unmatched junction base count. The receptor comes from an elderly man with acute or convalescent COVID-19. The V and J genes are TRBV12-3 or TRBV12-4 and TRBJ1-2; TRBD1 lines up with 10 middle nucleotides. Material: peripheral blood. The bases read TGTGCCAGCAGCCCCGGACAGGGGGAAGGCTACACCTTC. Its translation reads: CASSPGQGEGYTF.